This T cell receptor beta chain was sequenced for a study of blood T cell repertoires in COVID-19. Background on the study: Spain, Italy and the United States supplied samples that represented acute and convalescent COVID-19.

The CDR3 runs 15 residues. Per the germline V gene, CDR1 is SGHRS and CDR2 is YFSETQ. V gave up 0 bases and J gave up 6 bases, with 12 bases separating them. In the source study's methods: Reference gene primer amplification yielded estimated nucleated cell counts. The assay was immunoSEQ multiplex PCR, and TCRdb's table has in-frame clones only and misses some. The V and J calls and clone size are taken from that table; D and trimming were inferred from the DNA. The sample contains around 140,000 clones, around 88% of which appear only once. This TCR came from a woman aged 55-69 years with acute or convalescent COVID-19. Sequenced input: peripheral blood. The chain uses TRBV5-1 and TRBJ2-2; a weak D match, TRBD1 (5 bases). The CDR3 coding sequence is TGCGCCAGCAGCTTGGCAGGGTTATCCGCCGGGGAGCTGTTTTTT. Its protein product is CASSLAGLSAGELFF. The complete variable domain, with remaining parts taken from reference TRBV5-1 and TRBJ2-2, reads KAGVTQTPRYLIKTRGQQVTLSCSPISGHRSVSWYQQTPGQGLQFLFEYFSETQRNKGNFPGRFSGRQFSNSRSEMNVSTLELGDSALYLCASSLAGLSAGELFFGEGSRLTVL.